This T cell receptor beta chain appears in the sequencing data of a study of graft-versus-host responses after intestinal transplantation. On the study more broadly: Transplants given to recipients were multivisceral, liver-intestinal, or isolated intestinal. Recipients were all induced with anti-thymocyte globulin, then given tacrolimus and steroids for roughly 3 years.

Details on this clone: Its antigen is not identified.

The protocol was immunoSEQ multiplex PCR, while the TCRdb copy is restricted to in-frame clones and leaves out a portion. Of around 100,000 clones listed, more than 80% are singletons. Study results and caveats: Individuals carrying graft-donor T cell macrochimerism showed high graft-versus-host to host-versus-graft clonal ratios in allografts.

The specimen comprised unstimulated CD4+ T cells sorted from spleen or lymph node cells, sampled before transplant. This clonotype originated in a human donor who was the organ donor for an intestinal transplant.

The CDR3: CASSFPGGYGYTF. The DNA of the CDR3 is TGTGCCAGCAGTTTCCCAGGGGGCTATGGCTACACCTTC. The J gene is TRBJ1-2, the V gene TRBV28; 7 positions agree with TRBD1. V shed 3 bases, J shed 4 bases, and the junction held 2 bases outside the gene matches. Per germline, CDR1 MDHEN and CDR2 SYDVKM. This CDR3 is built from 13 residues.